This T cell receptor beta chain stems from a study of blood T cell repertoires in COVID-19 (TCRdb year 2020). As for the study more broadly: Collaborator samples came from the United States, Italy and Spain and covered acute and convalescent phases of COVID-19. The material from the prospective study consisted of cDNA or gDNA derived from T cells, B-cell-depleted T cells, or PBMCs. Deeply sampled blood TCRbeta repertoires from subjects exposed to, actively infected with, or recovered from COVID-19 were included in the dataset. A freely available public database, intended as a resource for researchers studying the immune response to SARS-CoV-2, is where the repertoires were released. The samples were drawn from the first 160 participants of the ongoing ImmuneRACE study and from 1,254 subjects provided by 6 global collaborators. The sample metadata nearly always contained a de-identified subject ID, COVID-19 status, age in years and sex. Where HLA class I and class II types were available, the types were taken from metadata supplied by the sample provider, not from assay-based typing. Results the study describes overall, beyond this receptor: The amount of clinical and demographic metadata varied by source and participant and was provided uncurated.

There are 15 amino acids in the CDR3, from cysteine to phenylalanine inclusive. Kept here is only the CDR3 DNA, which spans 45 bases and is read in frame from base 1. At the junction V is shortened by 2 bases and J by 0 bases, with 8 bases in between. The germline V gene encodes CDR1 MNHEY and CDR2 SVGAGI. The immunoSEQ Assay, a bias-controlled multiplex PCR, was used to amplify TCRbeta CDR3 regions from genomic DNA. From the authors' description of their analysis: The number of nucleated cells in each sample was estimated by amplification of reference gene primers within the assay. To quantify the absolute abundance of each unique TCRbeta CDR3 rearrangement, sequence reads were collapsed and filtered. For each sample, productive Simpson clonality was calculated as the square root of Simpson's diversity index over productive rearrangements. TCRdb obtained this table from immuneACCESS and retained in-frame rearrangements with V and J assigned. These tables miss some clones; where compared with another copy, unresolved V genes account for less than half of the shortfall, and the remainder is unexplained. V, J and clone size derive from that table, while D and trimming were established from the DNA sequence. The sample profile shows approximately 250,000 clones; about 87% of them were found once. The ten largest clones add up to 1% to 1.5% of the sample.

Details on this clone: Its recognized antigen is unknown. Base-call qualities are not available, and no considerably larger clone is one nucleotide away. The same CDR3 can be traced to other DNA sequences in this sample.

Participants in the prospective study were enrolled through a virtual design, were aged about 18 to 90 years, and lived in about 25 United States geographic areas. Cohort assignment in the prospective study relied on participant-reported clinical history from a screening survey and a study questionnaire. In the prospective study, mobile phlebotomists collected whole blood, serum and a nasopharyngeal or oropharyngeal swab from each participant. Participants in the prospective study had the option to provide additional blood draws and questionnaires over a 2-month period. Prospective study blood samples were shipped either frozen or at room temperature before DNA extraction.

Sequencing was carried out using PBMCs or T cells enriched from blood (not recorded which). The chain was built from TRBV6-5 and TRBJ2-1; the D gene is perhaps TRBD2, from 6 matching bases. This clonotype was sampled from a woman in her forties with acute COVID-19. At the DNA level, the sequence is TGTGCCAGCAGTTACGGGGGGAGCTCCTACAATGAGCAGTTCTTC. This yields the protein CASSYGGSSYNEQFF.